The clone carrying this TCR beta chain was counted a few times. Cohort 3 donors counted as recovered after two negative PCRs, clearance, or resolved symptoms. This sample was taken from a study of blood T cell repertoires in COVID-19. Study-level information: Acute and convalescent COVID-19 samples came from the United States, Italy and Spain. T cells, B-cell-depleted T cells, or PBMCs supplied cDNA or gDNA.

Per the authors' pipeline: The authors estimated nucleated cell counts from reference gene primer amplification. Assay used: immunoSEQ multiplex PCR; TCRdb lists only in-frame clones, some missing. The D gene and trimming were derived from the DNA, and the V and J assignments and clone size from that table. The table lists about 190,000 clones, roughly 84% of them singletons. The CDR3 length is 13 residues. CDR1 and CDR2 (germline): SNHLY, FYNNEI. V was pared by 9 bases and J by 8 bases, with 17 bases between. This chain joins TRBV2 and TRBJ1-3; weak D call: TRBD1 (6 bases). This clonotype was sampled from a woman aged 30 to 39 who had recovered from COVID-19. Source material: PBMCs or T cells enriched from blood (not recorded which). The CDR3 sequence is CASKTGPGDTIYF. CDR3 nucleotide sequence: TGTGCCAGTAAGACGGGACCAGGGGACACCATATATTTT. Combining the CDR3 with reference TRBV2 and TRBJ1-3 gives the whole variable domain EPEVTQTPSHQVTQMGQEVILRCVPISNHLYFYWYRQILGQKVEFLVSFYNNEISEKSEIFDDQFSVERPDGSNFTLKIRSTKLEDSAMYFCASKTGPGDTIYFGEGSWLTVV.